These T cell receptor beta chains were read from a single sample in a study of T cell changes during pregnancy in multiple sclerosis. The assay was immunoSEQ multiplex PCR, and TCRdb's table has in-frame clones only and misses some. Of around 40,000 clones in the sample, 85% to 95% were seen once. The starting material was CD4+ T cells from peripheral blood mononuclear cells, obtained in the second trimester of pregnancy. The receptors shown here come from a female donor with multiple sclerosis, enrolled in a pregnancy study. The CDR3 runs from the conserved cysteine through the conserved F or W. The D gene is left open where the match is weak. Clone sizes are given selectively: once, few, many, or a class where the clone is expanded.

V,J,size,D,CDR3,DNA
TRBV27,TRBJ1-1,-,-,CASSLRPRNTEAFF,TGTGCCAGCAGTTTGCGGCCCAGGAACACTGAAGCTTTCTTT
TRBV27,TRBJ2-3,-,TRBD1,CASSSPTRDRGTDTQYF,TGTGCCAGCAGTTCTCCCACCCGGGACAGGGGAACAGATACGCAGTATTTT
TRBV19,TRBJ2-3,-,TRBD2,CASRNLAGGPDTQYF,TGTGCCAGTAGGAATCTAGCGGGGGGACCAGATACGCAGTATTTT
TRBV5-1,TRBJ1-1,-,-,CASSFDDLGGTEAFF,TGCGCCAGCAGCTTCGACGACCTGGGGGGGACTGAAGCTTTCTTT
TRBV7-2,TRBJ2-1,once,TRBD2,CASSSEAGGYNEQFF,TGTGCCAGCAGCTCTGAAGCGGGGGGGTACAATGAGCAGTTCTTC
TRBV5-1,TRBJ1-4,-,-,CASRTHAGVEKLFF,TGCGCCAGCAGGACCCACGCCGGGGTTGAAAAACTGTTTTTT
TRBV6-5,TRBJ1-5,-,-,CASSLYAGGNQPQHF,TGTGCCAGCAGTTTATACGCTGGAGGCAATCAGCCCCAGCATTTT
TRBV6-6,TRBJ1-2,-,-,CASSSGYGYTF,TGTGCCAGCAGTTCAGGGTACGGCTACACCTTC
TRBV4-1,TRBJ1-1,-,-,CASSQDGRRSMNTEAFF,TGCGCCAGCAGCCAAGATGGGCGTAGAAGCATGAACACTGAAGCTTTCTTT
TRBV6-5,TRBJ1-2,-,TRBD1,CASRRDSSYGYTF,TGTGCCAGCAGGCGGGACAGCTCATATGGCTACACCTTC
TRBV5-1,TRBJ1-2,-,-,CASSLGTTGLEGYTF,TGCGCCAGCAGCTTGGGGACAACAGGGCTGGAGGGCTACACCTTC
TRBV27,TRBJ2-7,-,-,CASTALRFGSSYEQYF,TGTGCCAGCACCGCCCTCCGCTTCGGGAGCTCCTACGAGCAGTACTTC
TRBV19,TRBJ2-5,-,-,CASSIGAGQETQYF,TGTGCCAGTAGTATAGGAGCAGGACAAGAGACCCAGTACTTC
TRBV30,TRBJ2-7,once,TRBD2,CAWSWTSGPYEQYF,TGTGCCTGGAGTTGGACTAGCGGGCCCTACGAGCAGTACTTC
TRBV4-3,TRBJ2-7,-,-,CASSQSMNSRGIPYEQYF,TGCGCCAGCAGCCAATCAATGAACTCGCGGGGAATACCCTACGAGCAGTACTTC
TRBV20-1,TRBJ2-7,-,-,CSARRDEQYF,TGCAGTGCTCGACGGGACGAGCAGTACTTC
TRBV5-1,TRBJ1-1,-,-,CASTLTGLETEAFF,TGCGCCAGCACCCTCACGGGGTTAGAAACTGAAGCTTTCTTT
TRBV5-4,TRBJ1-4,-,TRBD1,CASSEGTGGVWEKLFF,TGTGCCAGCAGCGAGGGCACAGGGGGCGTTTGGGAAAAACTGTTTTTT
TRBV15,TRBJ2-5,-,-,CATSRDRVETQYF,TGTGCCACCAGCAGAGACAGGGTCGAGACCCAGTACTTC
TRBV6-1,TRBJ1-6,-,-,CASSVNRDGSPLHF,TGTGCCAGCAGTGTAAACAGGGACGGATCACCCCTCCACTTT
TRBV6-5,TRBJ2-3,-,-,CASSSTDTQYF,TGTGCCAGCTCCTCCACAGATACGCAGTATTTT
TRBV9,TRBJ1-2,-,-,CASSGRPQAAYGYTF,TGTGCCAGCAGCGGACGACCCCAGGCAGCCTATGGCTACACCTTC
TRBV27,TRBJ1-1,-,TRBD1,CASSLGTGGARNTEAFF,TGTGCCAGCAGTCTCGGGACAGGGGGCGCAAGGAACACTGAAGCTTTCTTT
TRBV11-2,TRBJ2-7,-,TRBD2,CASSSSRLASYEQYF,TGTGCCAGCAGTTCCAGTAGACTAGCGAGCTACGAGCAGTACTTC
TRBV2,TRBJ1-3,-,-,CASSLLTGRISGNTIYF,TGTGCCAGCAGCCTACTGACAGGAAGAATCTCTGGAAACACCATATATTTT
TRBV5-1,TRBJ2-3,-,-,CASSRDTRASDTQYF,TGCGCCAGCAGCCGGGACACCAGAGCCTCAGATACGCAGTATTTT
TRBV27,TRBJ2-7,-,-,CASSAGEIYEQYF,TGTGCCAGCAGCGCAGGGGAAATTTACGAGCAGTACTTC
TRBV6-1,TRBJ1-6,-,-,CASLITSRTSTPLHF,TGTGCCAGCCTGATTACGAGCCGGACTTCCACACCCCTCCACTTT
TRBV9,TRBJ1-2,-,TRBD1,CASSHMRTGEENGYTF,TGTGCCAGCAGCCATATGCGGACAGGGGAGGAGAATGGCTACACCTTC
TRBV6-5,TRBJ1-2,-,TRBD1,CASSSTGGAKFGYTF,TGTGCCAGCAGTTCCACAGGGGGCGCCAAGTTTGGCTACACCTTC
TRBV6-1,TRBJ1-4,-,-,CASSAQTVNEKLFF,TGTGCCAGCAGTGCCCAGACAGTTAATGAAAAACTGTTTTTT
TRBV5-1,TRBJ2-1,-,-,CASSSQFNEQFF,TGCGCCAGCAGCTCGCAGTTCAATGAGCAGTTCTTC
TRBV5-1,TRBJ2-7,-,TRBD1,CASSLGQGPYEQYF,TGCGCCAGCAGCTTGGGACAGGGCCCCTACGAGCAGTACTTC
TRBV5-1,TRBJ2-5,-,-,CASSSTGLETQYF,TGCGCCAGCAGCTCTACAGGGCTAGAGACCCAGTACTTC
TRBV7-7,TRBJ2-1,-,-,CASSLGRGSRYNEQFF,TGTGCCAGCAGCTTAGGGCGGGGATCCAGATACAATGAGCAGTTCTTC
TRBV7-9,TRBJ1-5,-,-,CASSSMTGRQPQHF,TGTGCCAGCAGCTCGATGACAGGTCGTCAGCCCCAGCATTTT
TRBV29-1,TRBJ2-1,once,-,CSLLMGPNGHEQFF,TGCAGCTTACTCATGGGGCCCAATGGGCATGAGCAGTTCTTC
TRBV6-6,TRBJ2-5,-,TRBD2,CASSLAGGGTQYF,TGTGCCAGCAGCTTAGCGGGTGGGGGGACCCAGTACTTC
TRBV5-1,TRBJ1-1,-,TRBD1,CASSPETGDLTEAFF,TGCGCCAGCAGCCCTGAGACAGGGGATCTTACTGAAGCTTTCTTT
TRBV5-4,TRBJ2-7,once,TRBD1,CASSIGWDSQYEQYF,TGTGCCAGCAGCATCGGCTGGGACAGCCAATACGAGCAGTACTTC
TRBV7-2,TRBJ1-1,-,-,CASRLQGNTEAFF,TGTGCCAGCAGATTACAGGGGAACACTGAAGCTTTCTTT
TRBV7-2,TRBJ2-1,-,TRBD2,CASSLGSGRTGYNEQFF,TGTGCCAGCAGCTTGGGTAGCGGGAGGACTGGGTACAATGAGCAGTTCTTC
TRBV19,TRBJ1-4,-,TRBD1,CASRPGQGISELFF,TGTGCCAGTAGACCCGGACAGGGGATTTCGGAACTGTTTTTT
TRBV18,TRBJ2-3,-,TRBD2,CASSPVAGVGTDTQYF,TGTGCCAGCTCACCGGTAGCGGGAGTTGGCACAGATACGCAGTATTTT
TRBV2,TRBJ2-2,once,-,CASSRNRPNTGELFF,TGTGCCAGCAGTAGGAACAGACCGAACACCGGGGAGCTGTTTTTT
TRBV6-4,TRBJ2-3,-,-,CASSDDNTPGTQYF,TGTGCCAGCAGTGACGATAACACGCCAGGTACGCAGTATTTT
TRBV2,TRBJ1-1,-,TRBD1,CASSSGTGSSSEAFF,TGTGCCAGCAGCTCCGGGACAGGGAGTTCAAGTGAAGCTTTCTTT
TRBV7-9,TRBJ1-1,-,TRBD1,CASTLPGQDTNTEAFF,TGTGCCAGCACCCTCCCGGGACAGGACACCAACACTGAAGCTTTCTTT
TRBV2,TRBJ2-3,-,TRBD2,CASREGRETHTDTQYF,TGTGCCAGCAGGGAAGGGCGGGAGACCCACACAGATACGCAGTATTTT
TRBV25-1,TRBJ2-3,few,TRBD2,CASIGTSGGAFTDTQYF,TGTGCCAGCATAGGGACTAGCGGGGGAGCTTTCACAGATACGCAGTATTTT
TRBV6-6,TRBJ1-4,-,-,CASSQRRASTNEKLFF,TGTGCCAGCAGTCAGAGGCGGGCCAGCACTAATGAAAAACTGTTTTTT
TRBV2,TRBJ1-2,once,-,CASRYRGGYTF,TGTGCCAGCAGGTACCGAGGGGGCTACACCTTC
TRBV7-2,TRBJ1-2,-,TRBD1,CASSSNGGTGEDGYTF,TGTGCCAGCAGCTCGAACGGGGGGACAGGTGAGGATGGCTACACCTTC
TRBV7-6,TRBJ2-3,-,-,CASSSSLVGEIDTQYF,TGTGCCAGCAGCTCGAGTTTGGTTGGGGAGATAGATACGCAGTATTTT
TRBV28,TRBJ1-1,-,TRBD1,CASTKGQAPNTEAFF,TGTGCCAGCACCAAAGGACAGGCCCCGAACACTGAAGCTTTCTTT
TRBV6-6,TRBJ1-1,-,-,CASINSRRNTEAFF,TGTGCCAGCATCAACTCGCGGCGGAACACTGAAGCTTTCTTT
TRBV5-1,TRBJ2-5,-,-,CASSSRGGVGETQYF,TGCGCCAGCAGCTCCCGAGGGGGGGTGGGAGAGACCCAGTACTTC
TRBV7-6,TRBJ2-7,-,-,CASSPSSLALYEQYF,TGTGCCAGCAGCCCCTCATCGCTAGCCCTCTACGAGCAGTACTTC
TRBV7-9,TRBJ1-1,-,-,CASSLQGETEAFF,TGTGCCAGCAGCTTACAGGGTGAGACTGAAGCTTTCTTT